These 11 T cell receptor beta chains came from one sample sequenced in a study of T-cell memory formation after mild COVID-19. One entry per CDR3 protein results from TCRdb running MiXCR on the 5' RACE reads. Of approximately 190,000 distinct CDR3 sequences listed, around 18% were seen once; the top ten hold around 2.4%. Input material: PBMCs or a T cell subset sorted from them (not recorded which). Source of these receptors: an adult woman who had mild COVID-19 (a few samples of this study predate the infection). Cell type and time point are not known.

V usage is TRBV7-9 and J usage is TRBJ2-7, with D maybe TRBD2 (7 bases). V was cut by 5 bases and J by 6 bases, with 20 bases left in between. Germline lookup yields CDR1 SEHNR and CDR2 FQNEAQ (reference sequence). The CDR3 has 15 residues. The CDR3 here is CASSLEGGRGAEQYF. The CDR3 bases are TGTGCCAGCAGCCTCGAGGGGGGGCGAGGTGCCGAGCAGTACTTC.

This clonotype was recorded only once. The rearrangement joins TRBV12-3 or TRBV12-4 to TRBJ1-1; D ambiguous. There are 12 residues in the CDR3. The V end lost 3 bases, the J end lost 2 bases, and 4 bases lay between the germline ends. The CDR3 protein is CASSFYNTEAFF. CDR3 sequence (DNA): TGTGCCAGCAGTTTCTATAACACTGAAGCTTTCTTT.

The chain joins TRBV7-2 to TRBJ2-7; TRBD2 aligns across 8 bases. This CDR3 has 15 amino acids. V lost 1 base, J lost 6 bases, and 8 bases stayed unmatched. From germline, CDR1 is SGHTA and CDR2 FQGNSA. The CDR3 coding sequence is TGTGCCAGCAGCTTAGTGACGGGAGGGCCTGTCGAGCAGTACTTC. The encoded protein is CASSLVTGGPVEQYF. The variable domain in full, completed from reference TRBV7-2 and TRBJ2-7, reads GAGVSQSPSNKVTEKGKDVELRCDPISGHTALYWYRQSLGQGLEFLIYFQGNSAPDKSGLPSDRFSAERTGGSVSTLTIQRTQQEDSAVYLCASSLVTGGPVEQYFGPGTRLTVT.

V is TRBV5-1 and J is TRBJ2-7, with D tentatively TRBD1 (6 bases). The germline V and J ends were trimmed by 8 bases and 6 bases, with 18 bases remaining between them. Germline V gene data show CDR1 as SGHRS and CDR2 as YFSETQ. The CDR3 has 13 residues. The CDR3 DNA sequence: TGCGCCAGTAAGGATCCAGGGACATTCGAGCAGTACTTC. It codes for CASKDPGTFEQYF.

The chain joins TRBV6-6 to TRBJ2-5; unclear D gene. This CDR3 is built from 14 residues. Germline lookup yields CDR1 MNHNY and CDR2 SVGAGI (reference sequence). The V end lost 7 bases, the J end lost 4 bases, and 16 bases lay between the germline ends. Written as DNA, the CDR3 is TGTGCCAGCACCCAAAGGAGCTCCGCAGAGACCCAGTACTTC. It translates to CASTQRSSAETQYF.

This clonotype came up many times. V usage is TRBV29-1 and J usage is TRBJ2-1, with a weak D call TRBD2 (6 bases). This CDR3 has 12 amino acids. Per the germline V gene, CDR1 is SQVTM and CDR2 is ANQGSEA. V was clipped by 6 bases and J by 5 bases, with 11 bases between them. CDR3 region: CSVGRGHNEQFF. CDR3 nucleotide sequence: TGCAGCGTCGGGCGGGGTCACAATGAGCAGTTCTTC.

This clonotype was observed many times. The chain combines TRBV12-3 or TRBV12-4 with TRBJ1-1; perhaps TRBD1 as D (6 bases). Trimming cost V 7 bases and J 5 bases, with 11 bases left between them. The CDR3 runs to 12 residues. The CDR3 sequence: CASTLTGTEAFF. DNA of the CDR3: TGTGCCAGCACTCTCACAGGGACTGAAGCTTTCTTT.

The gene calls are TRBV15 and TRBJ2-5; a weak D match, TRBD2 (6 bases). CDR3 size: 14 residues. The germline V and J ends were trimmed by 1 base and 5 bases, with 11 bases remaining between them. CDR1 LNHNV and CDR2 YYDKDF come from the germline V gene (reference sequence). The CDR3 DNA reads as TGTGCCACCAGCAGAGGGAGGGGTCTTGAGACCCAGTACTTC. Protein product: CATSRGRGLETQYF.

The chain recombines TRBV30 with TRBJ2-3, with D perhaps matching TRBD1 or TRBD2 (5 bases each). Per the germline V gene, CDR1 is GTSNPN and CDR2 is SVGIG (reference sequence). V lost 7 bases and J 2 bases, leaving 13 bases between the germline ends. CDR3 length equals 13 residues. The CDR3 DNA reads as TGTGCCTTCGATAGGGACCCCACAGATACGCAGTATTTT. It specifies CAFDRDPTDTQYF.

The chain combines TRBV12-3 or TRBV12-4 with TRBJ2-7; the D gene is possibly TRBD1 (6 bases). Trimming took off 5 bases at V and 4 bases at J, with 12 bases between the two ends. There are 13 residues in the CDR3. The CDR3 sequence: CASSQGRAYEQYF. The CDR3 nucleotides read TGTGCCAGCAGTCAGGGGAGAGCATACGAGCAGTACTTC.

This clonotype came up a few times. The chain couples TRBV5-1 to TRBJ1-3; no clear D. V dropped 3 bases and J dropped 0 bases, with 13 bases sitting between them. The length of the CDR3 is 16 residues. Germline V gene data show CDR1 as SGHRS and CDR2 as YFSETQ. The CDR3 reads CASSYGDTSSGNTIYF. The CDR3 nucleotides read TGCGCCAGCAGCTATGGAGACACGAGCTCTGGAAACACCATATATTTT.